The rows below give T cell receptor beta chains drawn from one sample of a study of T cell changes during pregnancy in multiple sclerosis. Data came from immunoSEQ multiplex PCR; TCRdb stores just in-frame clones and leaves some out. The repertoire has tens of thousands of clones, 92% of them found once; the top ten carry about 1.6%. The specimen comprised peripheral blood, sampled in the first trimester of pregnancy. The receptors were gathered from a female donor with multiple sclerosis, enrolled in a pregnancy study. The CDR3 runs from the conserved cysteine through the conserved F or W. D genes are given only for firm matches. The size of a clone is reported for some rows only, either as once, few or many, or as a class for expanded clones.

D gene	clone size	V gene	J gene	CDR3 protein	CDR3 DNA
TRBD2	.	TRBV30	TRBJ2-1	CASRRGGITYNEQFF	TGTGCCTCCCGGCGGGGAGGGATAACCTACAATGAGCAGTTCTTC
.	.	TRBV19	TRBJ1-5	CASLRGRGDSQPQHF	TGTGCCAGCCTTAGGGGCAGGGGTGATAGTCAGCCCCAGCATTTT
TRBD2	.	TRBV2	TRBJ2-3	CASRGGTDTQYF	TGTGCCAGCAGGGGGGGGACAGATACGCAGTATTTT
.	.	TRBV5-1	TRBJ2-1	CASSFRNISAPLDEQFF	TGCGCCAGCAGCTTTAGAAATATTAGCGCTCCTCTGGATGAGCAGTTCTTC
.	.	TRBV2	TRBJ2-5	CASSEALPRTLKETQYF	TGTGCCAGCAGTGAAGCGCTTCCCCGGACACTTAAAGAGACCCAGTACTTC
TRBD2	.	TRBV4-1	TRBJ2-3	CASSQGLVATDTQYF	TGCGCCAGCAGCCAGGGACTAGTGGCCACAGATACGCAGTATTTT
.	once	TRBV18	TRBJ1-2	CASSLKESGGYTF	TGTGCCAGCTCACTTAAAGAATCGGGTGGCTACACCTTC
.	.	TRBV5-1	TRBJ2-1	CASSLQYEQFF	TGCGCCAGCAGCTTGCAGTATGAGCAGTTCTTC
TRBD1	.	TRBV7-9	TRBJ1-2	CASSHPRAGGLYGYTF	TGTGCCAGCAGCCACCCTCGGGCAGGGGGCCTTTATGGCTACACCTTC
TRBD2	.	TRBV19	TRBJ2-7	CASREKLAGSYEQYF	TGTGCCAGTAGAGAGAAACTAGCGGGGTCCTACGAGCAGTACTTC
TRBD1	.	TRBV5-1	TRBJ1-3	CASSPQQGAAGNTIYF	TGCGCCAGCAGCCCACAACAGGGGGCTGCTGGAAACACCATATATTTT
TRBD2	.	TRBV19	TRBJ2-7	CASSIASGTTYEQYF	TGTGCCAGTAGTATAGCTAGCGGGACGACCTACGAGCAGTACTTC
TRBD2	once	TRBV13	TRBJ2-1	CASSGGTSPYNEQFF	TGTGCCAGCAGCGGAGGGACTAGTCCGTACAATGAGCAGTTCTTC
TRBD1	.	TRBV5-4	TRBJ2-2	CASSAAGQGTGELFF	TGTGCCAGCAGCGCCGCGGGACAGGGGACCGGGGAGCTGTTTTTT
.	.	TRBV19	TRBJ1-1	CASKIGDTEAFF	TGTGCCAGTAAGATAGGGGACACTGAAGCTTTCTTT
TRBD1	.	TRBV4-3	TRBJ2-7	CASSQGTGDYEQYF	TGCGCCAGCAGCCAGGGGACAGGGGACTACGAGCAGTACTTC
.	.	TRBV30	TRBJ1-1	CAWSSSTEAFF	TGTGCCTGGAGCTCCAGCACTGAAGCTTTCTTT
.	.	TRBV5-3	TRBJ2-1	CASPPEIYNEQFF	TGTGCCAGTCCCCCGGAGATATACAATGAGCAGTTCTTC
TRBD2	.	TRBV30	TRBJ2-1	CACGVGTSSYNEQFF	TGTGCCTGTGGCGTAGGGACTAGCTCCTACAATGAGCAGTTCTTC
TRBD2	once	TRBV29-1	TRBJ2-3	CSVEGGTSGITDTQYF	TGCAGCGTTGAAGGAGGGACTAGCGGGATCACAGATACGCAGTATTTT
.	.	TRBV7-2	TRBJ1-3	CASSLVGTGGARGNTIYF	TGTGCCAGCAGCTTAGTTGGAACGGGGGGGGCGAGGGGAAACACCATATATTTT
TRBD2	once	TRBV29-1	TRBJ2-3	CSAGGWADTQYF	TGCAGCGCGGGAGGATGGGCAGATACGCAGTATTTT
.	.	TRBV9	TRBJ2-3	CASSVAEGAITDTQYF	TGTGCCAGCAGCGTAGCCGAAGGGGCCATCACAGATACGCAGTATTTT
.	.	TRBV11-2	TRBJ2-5	CASSLGGKGGETQYF	TGTGCCAGCAGCTTAGGGGGCAAGGGAGGAGAGACCCAGTACTTC
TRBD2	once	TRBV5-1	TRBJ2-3	CASSLPGLAGGTSTDTQYF	TGCGCCAGCAGCCTGCCGGGACTAGCGGGAGGGACTAGCACAGATACGCAGTATTTT
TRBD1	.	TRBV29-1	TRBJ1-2	CSVVDREDGYTF	TGCAGCGTAGTGGACAGGGAAGATGGCTACACCTTC
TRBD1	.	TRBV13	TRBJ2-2	CASSFRDRAAGELFF	TGTGCCAGCAGCTTCCGGGACAGGGCGGCCGGGGAGCTGTTTTTT
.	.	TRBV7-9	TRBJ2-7	CASSVGRRDEQYF	TGTGCCAGCAGCGTGGGGCGCCGGGACGAGCAGTACTTC
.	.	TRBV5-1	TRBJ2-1	CASSFSTRRANGEQFF	TGCGCCAGCAGCTTCTCGACTAGACGGGCGAACGGTGAGCAGTTCTTC
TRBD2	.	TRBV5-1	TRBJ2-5	CASSYQGTSGSGETQYF	TGCGCCAGCAGCTACCAGGGGACTAGCGGGAGTGGCGAGACCCAGTACTTC
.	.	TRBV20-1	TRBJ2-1	CSLNYEQFF	TGCAGCCTAAACTATGAGCAGTTCTTC
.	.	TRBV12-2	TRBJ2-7	CASRPGTNYEQYF	TGTGCAAGTCGCCCCGGGACTAACTACGAGCAGTACTTC
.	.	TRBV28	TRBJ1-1	CASSLQGGTEAFF	TGTGCCAGCAGTTTGCAGGGCGGAACTGAAGCTTTCTTT
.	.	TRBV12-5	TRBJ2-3	CASGYNTDTQYF	TGTGCTAGTGGATACAACACAGATACGCAGTATTTT
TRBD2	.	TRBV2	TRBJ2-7	CASRRSLAEAYEQYF	TGTGCCAGCAGAAGGTCACTAGCGGAGGCCTACGAGCAGTACTTC
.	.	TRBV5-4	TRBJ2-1	CASSSRGRGAESNEQFF	TGTGCCAGCAGCTCTAGGGGGAGGGGGGCAGAGTCCAATGAGCAGTTCTTC